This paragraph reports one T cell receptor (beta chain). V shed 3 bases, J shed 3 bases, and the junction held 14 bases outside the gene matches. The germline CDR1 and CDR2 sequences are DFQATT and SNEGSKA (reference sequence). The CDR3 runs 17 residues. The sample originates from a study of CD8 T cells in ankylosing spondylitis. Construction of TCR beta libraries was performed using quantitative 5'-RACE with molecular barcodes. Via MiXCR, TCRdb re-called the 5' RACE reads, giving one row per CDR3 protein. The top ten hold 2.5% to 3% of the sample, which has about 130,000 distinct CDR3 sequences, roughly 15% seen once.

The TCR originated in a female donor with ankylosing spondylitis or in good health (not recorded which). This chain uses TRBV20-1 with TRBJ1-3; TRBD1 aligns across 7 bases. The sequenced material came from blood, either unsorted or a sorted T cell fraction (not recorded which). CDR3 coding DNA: TGCAGTGCTAGGGAGTCTACAGGGGCCTTCGGTGGAAACACCATATATTTT. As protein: CSARESTGAFGGNTIYF.